This is a list of T cell receptor beta chains from one sample in a study of shared clonotypes between healthy human individuals. Produced via immunoSEQ multiplex PCR; TCRdb's table is partial and in-frame only. The sample holds 2 million to 2.5 million clones, over 85% seen once. The sequenced material came from naive CD4+ T cells from PBMCs. The receptors originated from a man aged 18-30 years in good health. Some clones in this sample may be carry-over from other donors' samples. The CDR3 runs from the conserved cysteine through the conserved F or W. D genes are given only for firm matches. Some rows have no size entry. The others give once, few or many, or a class for an expanded clone.

d_call,v_call,j_call,clone_size,cdr3_aa,cdr3_nt
NA,TRBV18,TRBJ2-3,NA,CASSPPGRDSPDTQYF,TGTGCCAGCTCACCACCCGGCAGGGACTCACCAGATACGCAGTATTTT
TRBD2,TRBV30,TRBJ2-5,NA,CAWGRAQETQYF,TGTGCCTGGGGGAGGGCCCAAGAGACCCAGTACTTC
TRBD1,TRBV28,TRBJ2-3,NA,CACCTVGTGPQDTQYF,TGTGCCTGTTGTACGGTCGGGACAGGGCCCCAAGATACGCAGTATTTT
TRBD1,TRBV6-5,TRBJ2-7,NA,CASRKTGTEAYEQYF,TGTGCCAGCAGGAAGACCGGGACAGAAGCCTACGAGCAGTACTTC
NA,TRBV5-6,TRBJ1-2,few,CASSLERTEYGYTF,TGTGCCAGCAGCTTGGAACGGACGGAGTATGGCTACACCTTC
NA,TRBV6-6,TRBJ1-1,once,CASRSETEAFF,TGTGCCAGCAGATCAGAAACTGAAGCTTTCTTT
NA,TRBV14,TRBJ2-2,NA,CASSGVTNTGELFF,TGTGCCAGCTCAGGGGTCACGAACACCGGGGAGCTGTTTTTT
TRBD2,TRBV11-3,TRBJ2-1,NA,CASSPRAGGANEQFF,TGTGCCAGCAGCCCCAGAGCGGGAGGGGCCAATGAGCAGTTCTTC
TRBD2,TRBV27,TRBJ2-3,NA,CASSFERLAAGTDTQYF,TGTGCCAGCAGTTTCGAGCGACTAGCGGCAGGCACAGATACGCAGTATTTT
NA,TRBV2,TRBJ1-1,NA,CASSSQGNTEAFF,TGTGCCAGCAGTTCACAAGGGAACACTGAAGCTTTCTTT
NA,TRBV28,TRBJ2-1,NA,CASSFGGRDEQFF,TGTGCCAGCAGTTTTGGGGGTAGGGATGAGCAGTTCTTC
NA,TRBV5-6,TRBJ1-4,NA,CASEDRTKQEKLFF,TGTGCCAGCGAAGACAGGACGAAGCAGGAAAAACTGTTTTTT
NA,TRBV9,TRBJ2-3,NA,CASSLRVPGVQYF,TGTGCCAGCAGCCTTCGAGTACCGGGTGTCCAGTATTTT
NA,TRBV27,TRBJ2-3,NA,CASSPRTDTQYF,TGTGCCAGCAGTCCCCGCACAGATACGCAGTATTTT
TRBD2,TRBV4-1,TRBJ2-7,NA,CASSQPLLAGGPHSYEQYF,TGCGCCAGCAGCCAACCCCTACTAGCGGGAGGGCCCCACTCCTACGAGCAGTACTTC
NA,TRBV18,TRBJ2-3,NA,CASSPLRDTQYF,TGTGCCAGCTCACCGCTTCGAGATACGCAGTATTTT
NA,TRBV5-4,TRBJ2-3,once,CASSDGQTLSTDTQYF,TGTGCCAGCAGCGACGGACAGACGCTTAGCACAGATACGCAGTATTTT
TRBD2,TRBV7-2,TRBJ2-1,NA,CASSLVWWREALEQFF,TGTGCCAGCAGCTTAGTGTGGTGGCGGGAGGCTCTTGAGCAGTTCTTC
NA,TRBV27,TRBJ2-5,NA,CASSLSNRYPTQETQYF,TGTGCCAGCAGTTTATCGAACAGGTACCCCACTCAAGAGACCCAGTACTTC
NA,TRBV5-4,TRBJ2-5,NA,CASGGAPSQETQYF,TGTGCCAGCGGTGGGGCCCCCAGCCAGGAGACCCAGTACTTC
NA,TRBV5-1,TRBJ2-5,NA,CASSRGLAETQYF,TGCGCCAGCAGCCGGGGCCTGGCGGAGACCCAGTACTTC
NA,TRBV10-1,TRBJ2-1,NA,CASSDRGYAGGTDPFRDEQFF,TGCGCCAGCAGTGATCGAGGGTACGCGGGCGGGACCGACCCATTTAGGGATGAGCAGTTCTTC
NA,TRBV7-9,TRBJ1-1,NA,CASSHSFTEAFF,TGTGCCAGCAGCCATTCCTTCACTGAAGCTTTCTTT
NA,TRBV6-5,TRBJ2-1,NA,CASSSTGRDYNEQFF,TGTGCCAGCAGTTCCACAGGGAGGGACTACAATGAGCAGTTCTTC
TRBD2,TRBV15,TRBJ2-3,NA,CATSRGLAGAVGTDTQYF,TGTGCCACCAGCAGAGGACTAGCGGGAGCGGTTGGCACAGATACGCAGTATTTT
NA,TRBV25-1,TRBJ1-5,NA,CASSPNSGFNQPQHF,TGTGCCAGCAGTCCCAACTCGGGGTTCAATCAGCCCCAGCATTTT
NA,TRBV29-1,TRBJ1-1,NA,CSVTRGRGTEAFF,TGCAGCGTCACCAGGGGCCGTGGCACTGAAGCTTTCTTT
NA,TRBV5-1,TRBJ1-2,once,CASSQLDPGNYGYTF,TGCGCCAGCAGCCAACTCGACCCAGGGAACTATGGCTACACCTTC
TRBD2,TRBV9,TRBJ2-7,NA,CASSAASGRLSDEQYF,TGTGCCAGCAGCGCCGCTAGCGGGAGATTAAGTGACGAGCAGTACTTC
NA,TRBV18,TRBJ1-4,NA,CASSSDSGEKLFF,TGTGCCAGCTCATCGGACAGTGGGGAAAAACTGTTTTTT
NA,TRBV18,TRBJ2-4,once,CASSPLAAARGGKNIQYF,TGTGCCAGCTCACCTTTAGCTGCGGCCAGGGGTGGTAAAAACATTCAGTACTTC
NA,TRBV11-2,TRBJ2-5,NA,CASSSLGGGPETQYF,TGTGCCAGCAGCTCCCTAGGGGGGGGCCCGGAGACCCAGTACTTC
NA,TRBV18,TRBJ2-7,NA,CASSQGRQVYEQYF,TGTGCCAGCTCACAGGGACGACAGGTCTACGAGCAGTACTTC
NA,TRBV4-1,TRBJ2-3,NA,CASSQSRGTQYF,TGCGCCAGCAGCCAAAGCAGGGGTACGCAGTATTTT
NA,TRBV5-1,TRBJ2-1,NA,CASSLASPLYNEQFF,TGCGCCAGCAGCTTGGCTAGCCCCCTCTACAATGAGCAGTTCTTC
NA,TRBV6-1,TRBJ2-5,NA,CASSDRSGETQYF,TGTGCCAGCAGTGACCGTAGCGGAGAGACCCAGTACTTC
NA,TRBV5-1,TRBJ1-2,NA,CASSFTGTEEYGYTF,TGCGCCAGCAGCTTTACCGGGACGGAGGAATATGGCTACACCTTC
TRBD2,TRBV7-2,TRBJ2-3,once,CASSLARERADTQYF,TGTGCCAGCAGCTTAGCGCGGGAGAGGGCAGATACGCAGTATTTT
NA,TRBV29-1,TRBJ1-1,NA,CSVRYMDRNTEAFF,TGCAGCGTACGGTATATGGACAGGAACACTGAAGCTTTCTTT
TRBD1,TRBV25-1,TRBJ2-5,NA,CASSERTGRKETQYF,TGTGCCAGCAGTGAGCGGACAGGGAGAAAAGAGACCCAGTACTTC
TRBD1,TRBV5-4,TRBJ2-7,NA,CASSTGQGRVYEQYF,TGTGCCAGCAGCACCGGACAGGGACGCGTCTACGAGCAGTACTTC
NA,TRBV7-2,TRBJ2-7,NA,CASSLGGVSYEQYF,TGTGCCAGCAGCTTAGGTGGGGTCTCCTACGAGCAGTACTTC
NA,TRBV6-6,TRBJ2-7,NA,CGSTSDVYEQYF,TGTGGCAGCACTAGTGATGTCTACGAGCAGTACTTC
NA,TRBV10-1,TRBJ2-5,NA,CASSEAAGPGTQYF,TGCGCCAGCAGTGAGGCGGCAGGGCCGGGGACCCAGTACTTC
NA,TRBV5-5,TRBJ1-4,NA,CASSFRVTNEKLFF,TGTGCCAGCAGCTTCAGGGTAACTAATGAAAAACTGTTTTTT